This entry lists 11 T cell receptor beta chains sequenced from one sample in a study of shared clonotypes between healthy human individuals. TCRdb's table, derived via immunoSEQ multiplex PCR, lists solely in-frame clones and lacks some. The sample records about 2.4 million clones, more than 85% being singletons. Sequenced: naive CD4+ T cells from PBMCs. Subset given: CD45RA+ positively selected. All receptors come from a man younger than 35 in good health. Some clones in this sample may be carry-over from other donors' samples.

V usage is TRBV6-1 and J usage is TRBJ2-5; D might be TRBD1 or TRBD2, each matching 5 bases. Germline loops: CDR1 MNHNS, CDR2 SASEGT. V lost 6 bases to trimming and J lost 1 base, with 12 bases between them. The CDR3 has 14 residues. The CDR3 reads CASRTTGFQETQYF. CDR3 nucleotides: TGTGCCAGCAGGACTACAGGCTTCCAAGAGACCCAGTACTTC.

V usage is TRBV19 and J usage is TRBJ2-1; the match to TRBD2 covers 8 bases. Unmatched junction bases numbered 6, after V lost 1 base and J lost 1 base. Germline V gene sequence: CDR1 LNHDA, CDR2 SQIVND (reference sequence). The CDR3 is 17 residues long. The DNA of the CDR3 is TGTGCCAGTAGTATAGTCGGCGGGAGGAGATCCTACAATGAGCAGTTCTTC. This gives the protein CASSIVGGRRSYNEQFF.

This clone has only one observation. The chain links TRBV9 to TRBJ1-2, with a possible D match to TRBD1 (5 bases). The CDR3 covers 15 residues. Germline values: CDR1 SGDLS, CDR2 YYNGEE. Trimming pared 3 bases from V and 7 bases from J, leaving 19 bases between. CDR3: CASSGRGGLELGYTF. The CDR3 DNA sequence: TGTGCCAGCAGCGGCCGGGGCGGATTAGAGCTTGGCTACACCTTC.

The rearrangement links TRBV19 to TRBJ2-1; D unresolved. V lost 5 bases and J 12 bases, leaving 11 bases between the germline ends. Germline V gene lookup returns CDR1 LNHDA and CDR2 SQIVND (reference sequence). CDR3 length: 11 residues. The CDR3, as DNA: TGTGCCAGTAGTTGGGGTGGTCGGCAGTTCTTC. Translated, it gives CASSWGGRQFF.

The rearrangement joins TRBV11-3 to TRBJ2-1; a possible D gene is TRBD2 (7 bases). CDR3 length: 15 residues. Trimming shortened V by 2 bases and J by 7 bases, and 15 bases separated the two germline ends. Germline V lookup: CDR1 SGHNT, CDR2 YENEEA. CDR3 sequence (DNA): TGTGCCAGCAGCTTAAGGGGCGGGGGCCGGAATGAGCAGTTCTTC. Its translation is CASSLRGGGRNEQFF.

This chain joins TRBV28 and TRBJ2-1; 9 positions match TRBD2. The V gene's germline CDR1 is MDHEN and CDR2 SYDVKM. CDR3 length: 15 amino acids. V dropped 8 bases and J dropped 4; count of bases not matched to a gene: 9. The CDR3 loop is CASVPGAGGYNEQFF. CDR3 DNA: TGTGCCAGCGTACCCGGGGCGGGAGGGTACAATGAGCAGTTCTTC.

This chain joins TRBV7-6 and TRBJ2-6; D not resolved. Germline lookup yields CDR1 SGHVS and CDR2 FNYEAQ. The germline V and J ends were trimmed by 5 bases and 2 bases, with 19 bases remaining between them. The CDR3 consists of 18 residues. CDR3 nucleotide sequence: TGTGCCAGCAGCCCCCGACGCGCCGGCCCGGCTGGGGCCAACGTCCTGACTTTC. It codes for CASSPRRAGPAGANVLTF.

J is TRBJ2-1 and V is TRBV27, with 7 bases that match TRBD2. The CDR3 runs to 15 residues. CDR1 is MNHEY, CDR2 SMNVEV, per germline (reference sequence). The ends lost 6 bases at V and 0 bases at J; junction bases unmatched: 5. The CDR3 nucleotides are TGTGCCAGCAGCGGGGGGTACGGCTCCTACAATGAGCAGTTCTTC. Translated, it gives CASSGGYGSYNEQFF.

The chain employs TRBV10-3 and TRBJ1-1, with TRBD1 identical over 7 bases. CDR1 is ENHRY, CDR2 SYGVKD, per germline. The CDR3 totals 14 residues. The V segment lost 6 bases and the J segment 4 bases; nucleotides outside the gene matches: 8. The CDR3 region is CAIRNRQGATEAFF. In DNA form, the CDR3 reads TGTGCCATCAGAAATAGACAGGGTGCCACTGAAGCTTTCTTT.

This chain uses TRBV7-9 with TRBJ2-1; 9 bases match TRBD2. The germline V gene has CDR1 SEHNR and CDR2 FQNEAQ (reference sequence). There are 17 residues in the CDR3. V trimming: 5 bases; J trimming: 0 bases; junction bases outside the gene matches: 8. The CDR3 region has the DNA TGTGCCAGCAGCCGCCGACTAGCGGTTAGCTCCTACAATGAGCAGTTCTTC. Its translation is CASSRRLAVSSYNEQFF.

On this clone: Within the sample, other DNA sequences also encode this same CDR3. The rearrangement joins TRBV2 to TRBJ2-3; 11 bases map to TRBD2. Germline trimming cut 4 bases from V and 1 base from J; bases unmatched to any gene: 1. The CDR3 has 15 amino acids. Germline values: CDR1 SNHLY, CDR2 FYNNEI. The DNA of the CDR3 is TGTGCCAGCAGTGTGGGACTAGCGGGCACAGATACGCAGTATTTT. As protein: CASSVGLAGTDTQYF.